This TCR beta chain was retrieved from a study of cytomegalovirus exposure and HLA in healthy donors (dated 2017 in TCRdb). Study-level background: A later analysis indicated that the 95 to 150 validation repertoires were generated on the platform also employed for the 700 or so repertoires of the first cohort. The study aimed to test whether cataloging public T cell receptors could reveal signatures of past pathogen exposure. To predict cytomegalovirus infection status, the study brought together high-throughput TCR immunosequencing, statistical association of individual TCRs with disease status, and machine learning. A separate validation cohort of roughly 130 different subjects was used in addition to the roughly 720-subject first cohort. General findings and caveats noted by the study authors: Cytomegalovirus status was reported to be diagnosed by the classifier with high specificity and sensitivity in both the original and validation cohorts. It was suggested by the authors that the approach could potentially be generalized to other disease states and immunological phenotypes. In a later analysis, TCRs clustered in the first cohort were found to also tend to co-occur in the 100 to 150 validation repertoires, with approximately 95% of cluster scores above 0. Most TCR sequences were seen in very few donors, while some public TCRs were found in many individuals. In the study, around 150 TCR beta chains were listed as associated with cytomegalovirus. In vitro tests confirmed that a few of the cytomegalovirus-associated TCR beta chains recognize cytomegalovirus antigens. A later analysis had no HLA typing for the validation cohort, so co-occurrence there was scored across all 130 or so repertoires.

The protocol used for the library was the immunoSEQ multiplex PCR assay. The study's own analysis went as follows. A statistical classification framework was developed to diagnose cytomegalovirus status using the catalog of TCR beta chain sequences. The clones in this table, taken by TCRdb from immuneACCESS, are in-frame only. Not every clone is retained; where verified, under half of the shortfall comes from an unresolved V gene, and the cause of the rest is unknown. The V and J calls and clone size were taken over from that table, and D and trimming were inferred from the DNA. In all, the sample holds about 120,000 clones, and about 85% of those were seen once. The ten biggest clones cover 4.4% of the sample. Separate from the approximately 700-subject first cohort, the validation cohort of about 130 subjects was the group to which the donors belonged. As concerns this clone: No cognate antigen has been identified for it. Nothing much larger sits one base from this clone, and base qualities are not available.

Relative to germline, V is missing 2 bases and J is missing 4 bases, with 7 bases of the junction outside any gene match. The cysteine opens and the phenylalanine closes a CDR3 of 15 amino acids. The sequence is cut down to CDR3 DNA, 45 bases in frame from base 1. The germline V gene provides CDR1 MGHRA and CDR2 YSYEKL. The TCR originated in a man aged 18 to 30 in good health and CMV-seropositive. Sequencing input: PBMCs. This receptor chain uses TRBV4-1 and TRBJ1-2; TRBD1 fits 7 bases in the junction. The DNA reads TGCGCCAGCAGCCAATTACTTCGGGACAGCTATGGCTACACCTTC. This encodes CASSQLLRDSYGYTF.